Below are 23 T cell receptor beta chains sequenced from a single sample in a study of early T cells in non-severe SARS-CoV-2 infection. MiXCR was run by TCRdb on the 5' RACE reads, yielding one entry per CDR3 protein. Of 56,000 or so distinct CDR3 sequences in the sample, around 15% were seen once. Sequencing used whole blood, obtained at baseline. The receptors originated from an adult who was a healthcare worker with PCR-confirmed SARS-CoV-2 infection or an uninfected control (not recorded which).

The genes are TRBV11-2 and TRBJ2-3; D is perhaps TRBD1 or TRBD2 (5 bases each). Germline-derived CDR1 and CDR2 are SGHAT and FQNNGV. Deletions cut 1 base from V and 0 bases from J, with 8 bases between. The CDR3 length is 15 residues. CDR3 bases: TGTGCCAGCAGCTTAGCGGGACGCAGCACAGATACGCAGTATTTT. It translates to CASSLAGRSTDTQYF.

This clonotype has more than one count but fewer than ten. The J gene is TRBJ2-4, the V gene TRBV7-2; no clear D. The CDR3 is made up of 14 amino acids. V gave up 1 base and J gave up 11 bases, with 15 bases separating them. Germline-derived CDR1 and CDR2 are SGHTA and FQGNSA. In DNA, the CDR3 is TGTGCCAGCAGCTTAGATAGGGTAGGGTCAGTTCAGTACTTC. Protein: CASSLDRVGSVQYF.

This clonotype was found a few times. CDR3 DNA: TGTGCCTGGAGTGGTCTAGCGGGGGGCCCTAGCTCCTACAATGAGCAGTTCTTC. It yields the protein CAWSGLAGGPSSYNEQFF. The chain carries TRBV30 and TRBJ2-1; 11 positions agree with TRBD2. V lost 1 base, J lost 0 bases, and 8 bases stayed unmatched. Germline assignment: CDR1 GTSNPN and CDR2 SVGIG (reference sequence). The CDR3 contains 18 residues.

This clonotype has a count of ten or more. The chain uses TRBV28 and TRBJ2-7; D might be TRBD2 (5 bases). The CDR3 has 12 residues. Trimming left V 7 bases short and J 0 bases short, with 7 bases between. Per germline, CDR1 MDHEN and CDR2 SYDVKM. In DNA form, the CDR3 reads TGTGCCAGCACTGGGAGCTCCTACGAGCAGTACTTC. Protein: CASTGSSYEQYF.

By sample fraction, this clonotype is medium-sized. The rearrangement joins TRBV27 to TRBJ2-5, with 8 positions matching TRBD2. Germline V gene sequence: CDR1 MNHEY, CDR2 SMNVEV (reference sequence). The CDR3 consists of 15 residues. The V and J ends lost 1 base and 5 bases, in that order; junction bases with no gene match: 6. CDR3 nucleotide sequence: TGTGCCAGCAGTTTATTCGGGGGGGCAGAGGAGACCCAGTACTTC. It is translated as CASSLFGGAEETQYF.

This clonotype turned up a few times. The chain recombines TRBV5-1 with TRBJ2-6; D is perhaps TRBD1 or TRBD2 (5 bases each). This CDR3 spans 18 amino acids. Trimming stripped 4 bases from V and 0 bases from J, with 17 bases between. CDR1 SGHRS and CDR2 YFSETQ come from the germline V gene. In nucleotides, the CDR3 is TGCGCCAGCAGCGGAACCGGGACCCTAAACTCTGGGGCCAACGTCCTGACTTTC. Translating it yields CASSGTGTLNSGANVLTF.

This chain uses TRBV7-8 with TRBJ2-1; unclear D gene. The CDR3 runs 11 residues. Trimming cost V 1 base and J 10 bases, with 5 bases left between them. Per germline, CDR1 SGHVS and CDR2 FQNEAQ. CDR3 bases: TGTGCCAGCAGCTTAGTTCGCGAGCAGTTCTTC. Its translation is CASSLVREQFF.

This clonotype has at least ten counts. This rearrangement joins TRBV11-2 to TRBJ2-7; TRBD2 matches at 11 bases. The germline V gene encodes CDR1 SGHAT and CDR2 FQNNGV. The CDR3 runs 18 residues. After removal of 6 bases from V and 0 bases from J, the junction contained 13 bases not matched to a gene. The CDR3 loop reads CASRISGRAVLSSYEQYF. The CDR3 coding sequence is TGTGCCAGCAGGATTAGCGGGAGGGCCGTTCTGAGCTCCTACGAGCAGTACTTC.

V usage is TRBV4-1 and J usage is TRBJ2-7; 9 bases line up with TRBD2. Germline loops: CDR1 MGHRA, CDR2 YSYEKL. This CDR3 has 15 amino acids. After removal of 3 bases from V and 2 bases from J, the junction contained 5 bases not matched to a gene. The CDR3 DNA follows: TGCGCCAGCAGCCATGGGCGGGAGGGCCCCTACGAGCAGTACTTC. It specifies CASSHGREGPYEQYF.

This clonotype was recorded a few times. The V gene is TRBV12-5, the J gene TRBJ1-3, with D unresolved. The V and J ends lost 6 bases and 8 bases respectively, with 14 bases between them. Germline CDR1 is LGHNT and CDR2 is FRNRAP. The CDR3 has 13 residues. CDR3 in DNA: TGTGCTAGTGGGACCGTTGCCCCTCACACCATATATTTT. It yields the protein CASGTVAPHTIYF.

This chain connects TRBV29-1 to TRBJ2-5; D may match TRBD1 or TRBD2 (5 bases each). The CDR3 runs 14 residues. The germline V gene has CDR1 SQVTM and CDR2 ANQGSEA. The V end lost 2 bases, the J end lost 7 bases, and 17 bases lay between the germline ends. Here the CDR3 DNA reads TGCAGCGTTGAACCCGGGACCGCCCTAGGGACCCAGTACTTC. Residues: CSVEPGTALGTQYF.

V and J are TRBV10-2 and TRBJ2-2, with no clear D. The CDR3 loop spans 13 amino acids. The V end lost 0 bases, the J end lost 4 bases, and 3 bases lay between the germline ends. CDR1 WSHSY and CDR2 SAAADI come from the germline V gene. The chain's CDR3 is CASSESGTGELFF. CDR3 bases: TGCGCCAGCAGTGAGTCAGGCACCGGGGAGCTGTTTTTT.

This clonotype has a handful of counts. V is TRBV14 and J is TRBJ2-1, with D perhaps TRBD2 (5 bases). Trimming left V 6 bases short and J 7 bases short, with 10 bases between. In germline, CDR1 is SGHDN, CDR2 FVKESK. This CDR3 region has 12 residues. CDR3 sequence: CASSRGWNEQFF. DNA for the CDR3: TGTGCCAGCAGTCGGGGATGGAATGAGCAGTTCTTC.

The chain couples TRBV27 to TRBJ2-5; D is ambiguous. Germline V lookup: CDR1 MNHEY, CDR2 SMNVEV (reference sequence). The CDR3 is made up of 14 amino acids. V was pared by 3 bases and J by 3 bases, with 11 bases between. CDR3 nucleotides: TGTGCCAGCAGTTTCCTGGGGTTTGAAGAGACCCAGTACTTC. It encodes CASSFLGFEETQYF.

This clonotype was counted a few times. The rearrangement links TRBV18 to TRBJ2-7; 9 nucleotides agree with TRBD2. This CDR3 is built from 17 residues. CDR1 and CDR2 from the germline V gene are KGHSH and LQKENI. Trimming cost V 0 bases and J 0 bases; bases outside gene matches: 6. For the CDR3, the DNA is TGTGCCAGCTCACCACCGGGGACTAGCCTCCACTCCTACGAGCAGTACTTC. As protein: CASSPPGTSLHSYEQYF.

This chain uses TRBV7-9 with TRBJ1-2; 10 positions match TRBD1. The V and J ends lost 3 bases and 3 bases, in that order; junction bases with no gene match: 10. The CDR3 spans 17 residues. Germline loops: CDR1 SEHNR, CDR2 FQNEAQ (reference sequence). The CDR3 nucleotides are TGTGCCAGCAGCTTGACAGGACAGGGGGACAACTACTATGGCTACACCTTC. Translating gives CASSLTGQGDNYYGYTF.

The genes are TRBV21-1 and TRBJ2-4; the table's D call TRBD1 went unverified against the DNA. TRBV21-1 is a pseudogene segment. This CDR3 has 19 amino acids. Here the CDR3 DNA reads TGTGCCAGCAGCAAAGCGGGGACAGGGGACACCCTAGCCAAAAACATTCAGTACTTC. Translated, it gives CASSKAGTGDTLAKNIQYF.

The gene calls are TRBV7-8 and TRBJ1-6, with 7 bases lining up with TRBD1. The germline V gene has CDR1 SGHVS and CDR2 FQNEAQ. V lost 7 bases to trimming and J lost 9 bases; unmatched junction nucleotides: 6. The CDR3 is 13 residues long. In nucleotides, the CDR3 is TGTGCCAGCACCCCGGGACAGTTTTCACCCCTCCACTTT. It specifies CASTPGQFSPLHF.

This clonotype came up a few times. CDR3 bases: TGTGCCAGCAGTCCTCCCGGGACGCTTACTGAAGCTTTCTTT. Residues: CASSPPGTLTEAFF. This chain uses TRBV6-6 with TRBJ1-1; possibly TRBD1 for D (5 bases). The germline V gene encodes CDR1 MNHNY and CDR2 SVGAGI (reference sequence). Trimming left V 5 bases short and J 5 bases short, with 15 bases between. There are 14 residues in the CDR3.

This clonotype has more than one count but fewer than ten. The chain uses TRBV5-1 and TRBJ2-1; D might be TRBD2 (6 bases). V dropped 2 bases and J dropped 5 bases, with 14 bases sitting between them. The CDR3 covers 15 residues. CDR1 SGHRS and CDR2 YFSETQ come from the germline V gene. The DNA for the CDR3 is TGCGCCAGCAGCTTCGGAGGGTCGGTACACAATGAGCAGTTCTTC. Encoded protein: CASSFGGSVHNEQFF.

This clonotype was counted many times. The gene calls are TRBV14 and TRBJ2-1; TRBD2 matches at 7 bases. Trimming removed 3 bases from V and 7 bases from J; junction bases left unmatched: 3. The CDR3 extends over 13 amino acids. CDR1 and CDR2 from the germline V gene are SGHDN and FVKESK. Here the CDR3 DNA reads TGTGCCAGCAGCCAGAGAGCGGGGAATGAGCAGTTCTTC. Amino acids: CASSQRAGNEQFF.

A few counts support this clonotype. This rearrangement joins TRBV12-3 or TRBV12-4 to TRBJ1-1, with D possibly being TRBD1 (5 bases). V gave up 2 bases and J gave up 0 bases, with 7 bases separating them. The CDR3 is 14 amino acids. The CDR3 DNA reads as TGTGCCAGCAGTTTACGACAGATGAACACTGAAGCTTTCTTT. This encodes CASSLRQMNTEAFF.

This chain links TRBV11-3 with TRBJ2-1; no reliable D call. CDR1 SGHNT and CDR2 YENEEA come from the germline V gene. V gave up 2 bases and J gave up 6 bases, with 11 bases separating them. The CDR3 is 14 residues long. The CDR3 DNA follows: TGTGCCAGCAGCTTAACCGACGCAAGCAATGAGCAGTTCTTC. It codes for CASSLTDASNEQFF.